This T cell receptor (beta chain) was recorded in a study of technical replicates of blood from a few donors. Sequencing used immunoSEQ multiplex PCR; TCRdb keeps in-frame clones, though not all of them. The sample has about 83,000 clones, around 94% seen once. The V and J ends lost 4 bases and 4 bases respectively, with 2 bases between them. This CDR3 contains 10 residues. Germline assignment: CDR1 DFQATT and CDR2 SNEGSKA (reference sequence). This rearrangement joins TRBV20-1 to TRBJ2-1, with D unclear. Input material: T cells isolated from PBMCs. The sequence derives from a human donor in good health. The CDR3 is CSAIYNEQFF. CDR3 DNA: TGCAGTGCTATATACAATGAGCAGTTCTTC.